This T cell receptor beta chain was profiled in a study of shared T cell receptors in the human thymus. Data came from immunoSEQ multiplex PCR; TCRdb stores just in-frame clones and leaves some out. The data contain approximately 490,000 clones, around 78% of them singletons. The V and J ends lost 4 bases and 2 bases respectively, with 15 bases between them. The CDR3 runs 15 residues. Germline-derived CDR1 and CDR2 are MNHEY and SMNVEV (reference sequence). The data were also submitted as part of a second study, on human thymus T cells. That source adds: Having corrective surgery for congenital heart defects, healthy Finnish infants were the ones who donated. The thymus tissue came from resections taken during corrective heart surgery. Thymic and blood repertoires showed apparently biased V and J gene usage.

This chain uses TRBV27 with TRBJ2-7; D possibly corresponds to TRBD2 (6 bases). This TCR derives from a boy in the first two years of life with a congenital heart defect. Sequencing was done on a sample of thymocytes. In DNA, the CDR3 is TGTGCCAGCAGTTCCTCGGCGGGACTCCCCTACGAGCAGTACTTC. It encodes CASSSSAGLPYEQYF.